The next 29 T cell receptor beta chains were all read from a single sample in a study of shared clonotypes between healthy human individuals. The assay was immunoSEQ multiplex PCR, and TCRdb's table has in-frame clones only and misses some. The data contain 2 million to 2.5 million clones, around 90% of them seen just once; the ten biggest clones take up more than 0.35%. Sequenced material: naive CD4+ T cells from PBMCs. Documented subset: CD45RA+ positively selected. The receptors stem from a young man in good health. Some clones in this sample may be carry-over from other donors' samples.

This rearrangement joins TRBV28 to TRBJ1-5; TRBD1 is a possible D gene (6 bases). Trimming removed 1 base at V and 0 bases at J, with 13 bases between. This CDR3 spans 17 amino acids. Germline V gene data show CDR1 as MDHEN and CDR2 as SYDVKM. CDR3 residues: CASSLSGDQYSNQPQHF. Written as DNA, the CDR3 is TGTGCCAGCAGTTTATCAGGGGATCAATATAGCAATCAGCCCCAGCATTTT.

The V and J genes are TRBV19 and TRBJ1-2, with D tentatively TRBD1 (6 bases). CDR3 length equals 16 residues. V lost 8 bases, J lost 6 bases, and 25 bases lay in between. Per the germline V gene, CDR1 is LNHDA and CDR2 is SQIVND (reference sequence). The CDR3 nucleotides are TGTGCCAGTGGTCGGACAGCAGCTTACCTATTAAATGGCTACACCTTC. Protein: CASGRTAAYLLNGYTF.

This chain uses TRBV11-3 with TRBJ2-1; TRBD2 aligns across 10 bases. Trimming at V came to 4 bases and at J to 0 bases, leaving 3 bases not matched to a gene. Germline V gene data show CDR1 as SGHNT and CDR2 as YENEEA. The CDR3 is made up of 16 amino acids. CDR3: CASSSLAGGSYNEQFF. CDR3 in DNA: TGTGCCAGCAGCTCCTTAGCGGGGGGCTCCTACAATGAGCAGTTCTTC.

This chain links TRBV18 with TRBJ2-7; D uncertain. Germline V lookup: CDR1 KGHSH, CDR2 LQKENI. V was cut by 3 bases and J by 3 bases, with 24 bases left in between. CDR3 length equals 18 residues. CDR3 DNA: TGTGCCAGCTCACCCCCGTTCTCAGCGACCCGAAATATCTACGAGCAGTACTTC. It yields the protein CASSPPFSATRNIYEQYF.

The rearrangement joins TRBV2 to TRBJ1-5; D is perhaps TRBD1 (5 bases). V lost 4 bases, J lost 0 bases, and 13 bases lay in between. Germline CDR1 SNHLY, CDR2 FYNNEI. The CDR3 totals 16 residues. The CDR3 is CASSGGTGVSNQPQHF. The CDR3, as DNA: TGTGCCAGCAGTGGAGGAACAGGCGTTAGCAATCAGCCCCAGCATTTT.

For this clone: The same CDR3 can be traced to other DNA sequences in this sample. This chain uses TRBV5-6 with TRBJ2-1; no definite D call. This CDR3 has 13 residues. CDR1 and CDR2 from the germline V gene are SGHDT and YYEEEE. V lost 4 bases, J lost 4 bases, and 9 bases lay in between. The chain's CDR3 is CASSPDTYNEQFF. Written as DNA, the CDR3 is TGTGCCAGCAGCCCCGACACATACAATGAGCAGTTCTTC.

The chain uses TRBV11-2 and TRBJ1-2; D is perhaps TRBD1 (5 bases). The germline CDR1 and CDR2 sequences are SGHAT and FQNNGV. With 2 bases removed from V and 1 base from J, the gap between germline ends came to 14 bases. The CDR3 extends over 16 amino acids. CDR3 nucleotide sequence: TGTGCCAGCAGCTTAACCGGGACGGACGATAACTATGGCTACACCTTC. Translated, it gives CASSLTGTDDNYGYTF.

This chain uses TRBV27 with TRBJ1-4; D possibly corresponds to TRBD1 (6 bases). The V gene's germline CDR1 is MNHEY and CDR2 SMNVEV (reference sequence). This CDR3 spans 17 amino acids. The germline V and J ends were trimmed by 5 bases and 6 bases, with 22 bases remaining between them. Written as DNA, the CDR3 is TGTGCCAGCAGTCTAACCGGATACAGGGCTCGAGATGAAAAACTGTTTTTT. It translates to CASSLTGYRARDEKLFF.

J is TRBJ1-1 and V is TRBV5-6; D possibly corresponds to TRBD1 (5 bases). Trimming took off 4 bases at V and 7 bases at J, with 17 bases between the two ends. CDR1 is SGHDT, CDR2 YYEEEE, per germline. The CDR3 runs 14 residues. The CDR3 region has the DNA TGTGCCAGCAGCCCCGTCGCGAGGGGTAATGAAGCTTTCTTT. It translates to CASSPVARGNEAFF.

V gene TRBV28 combines with J gene TRBJ2-7, with 7 bases fitting TRBD1. This CDR3 has 12 amino acids. The junction had 4 bases not matched to a gene; V was cut back by 8 bases and J by 3 bases. The V gene's germline CDR1 is MDHEN and CDR2 SYDVKM. CDR3 bases: TGTGCCAGCTACGGACAGGTCTACGAGCAGTACTTC. Its protein product is CASYGQVYEQYF.

The chain uses TRBV6-1 and TRBJ2-2; 7 nucleotides agree with TRBD1. With V trimmed by 7 bases and J by 4 bases, 3 bases remained unmatched. CDR1 and CDR2 from the germline V gene are MNHNS and SASEGT. The CDR3 contains 13 residues. The DNA of the CDR3 is TGTGCCAGCACAGGGGGTCTCACCGGGGAGCTGTTTTTT. Translated: CASTGGLTGELFF.

V gene TRBV19 combines with J gene TRBJ2-3, with TRBD2 as a possible D gene (6 bases). Germline V gene lookup returns CDR1 LNHDA and CDR2 SQIVND (reference sequence). The ends were cut back, 5 bases at V and 0 bases at J, with 15 bases in the middle. The CDR3 length is 16 residues. CDR3 in amino acids: CASSLISGGSTDTQYF. As DNA, the CDR3 is TGTGCCAGTAGTCTAATTAGCGGAGGTAGCACAGATACGCAGTATTTT.

The V and J genes are TRBV28 and TRBJ2-3, with D perhaps matching TRBD1 or TRBD2 (6 bases each). Trimming removed 5 bases from V and 3 bases from J, with 15 bases in between. The germline V gene encodes CDR1 MDHEN and CDR2 SYDVKM. This CDR3 is 15 amino acids long. This CDR3 is CASSLGAGRTDTQYF. The CDR3 DNA is TGTGCCAGCAGTCTGGGGGCAGGGAGGACAGATACGCAGTATTTT.

This rearrangement joins TRBV30 to TRBJ1-5; D might be TRBD1 (5 bases). Germline CDR1 is GTSNPN and CDR2 is SVGIG (reference sequence). V lost 1 base and J 7 bases, leaving 14 bases between the germline ends. The CDR3 is 14 residues long. CDR3 bases: TGTGCCTGGAGTGAATTCACAGGCTGGCAGCCCCAGCATTTT. Translated: CAWSEFTGWQPQHF.

The chain couples TRBV28 to TRBJ1-1; D not resolved. Trimming took 6 bases from V and 3 from J, leaving 8 bases between them. The CDR3 is 12 residues long. In germline, CDR1 is MDHEN, CDR2 SYDVKM. The CDR3 nucleotides read TGTGCCAGCAGGCTCAGATACACTGAAGCTTTCTTT. It translates to CASRLRYTEAFF.

The V call is TRBV2, the J call TRBJ1-5; D ambiguous. Trimming pared 6 bases from V and 1 base from J, leaving 10 bases between. This CDR3 comprises 14 residues. Per germline, CDR1 SNHLY and CDR2 FYNNEI. The CDR3 reads CASRSGLSNQPQHF. The CDR3 region has the DNA TGTGCCAGCAGGTCGGGGTTGAGCAATCAGCCCCAGCATTTT.

The chain joins TRBV7-3 to TRBJ2-3, with unresolved D. Germline-derived CDR1 and CDR2 are SGHTA and FQGTGA. Trimming shortened V by 1 base and J by 4 bases, and 12 bases separated the two germline ends. The CDR3 consists of 15 residues. The CDR3 bases are TGTGCCAGCAGCTTAAGCAATCTAGGAGCAGATACGCAGTATTTT. Translating it yields CASSLSNLGADTQYF. Complete variable domain (other parts from reference TRBV7-3 and TRBJ2-3): GAGVSQTPSNKVTEKGKYVELRCDPISGHTALYWYRQSLGQGPEFLIYFQGTGAADDSGLPNDRFFAVRPEGSVSTLKIQRTERGDSAVYLCASSLSNLGADTQYFGPGTRLTVL.

J is TRBJ2-2 and V is TRBV2; D is undetermined. Trimming shortened V by 4 bases and J by 4 bases, and 10 bases separated the two germline ends. Germline V CDR1 and CDR2: SNHLY, FYNNEI. The CDR3 consists of 14 residues. In DNA form, the CDR3 reads TGTGCCAGCAGTGTTGTACCATTCACCGGGGAGCTGTTTTTT. As protein: CASSVVPFTGELFF. The whole variable domain, filled in from reference TRBV2 and TRBJ2-2, reads EPEVTQTPSHQVTQMGQEVILRCVPISNHLYFYWYRQILGQKVEFLVSFYNNEISEKSEIFDDQFSVERPDGSNFTLKIRSTKLEDSAMYFCASSVVPFTGELFFGEGSRLTVL.

This clone turned up a few times. The rearrangement uses TRBV18 and TRBJ1-1, with D unresolved. This CDR3 comprises 14 residues. Trimming pared 3 bases from V and 5 bases from J, leaving 13 bases between. Germline CDR1 reads KGHSH; CDR2 reads LQKENI. The CDR3 nucleotides are TGTGCCAGCTCACCGGCAGGAGGGAGGACTGAAGCTTTCTTT. This codes for CASSPAGGRTEAFF. Full variable domain (outside the CDR3, taken from reference TRBV18 and TRBJ1-1): NAGVMQNPRHLVRRRGQEARLRCSPMKGHSHVYWYRQLPEEGLKFMVYLQKENIIDESGMPKERFSAEFPKEGPSILRIQQVVRGDSAAYFCASSPAGGRTEAFFGQGTRLTVV.

This clone occurred a few times. Other DNA variants within this sample encode the same CDR3. This chain uses TRBV5-1 with TRBJ2-7; the match to TRBD1 covers 7 bases. This CDR3 region has 14 residues. Germline CDR1 reads SGHRS; CDR2 reads YFSETQ. With V trimmed by 0 bases and J by 1 base, 1 base remained unmatched. CDR3 sequence (DNA): TGCGCCAGCAGCTTGGGACAGGGATCCTACGAGCAGTACTTC. Protein product: CASSLGQGSYEQYF.

The rearrangement links TRBV27 to TRBJ2-1, with TRBD2 identical over 9 bases. The CDR3 length is 15 residues. Germline lookup yields CDR1 MNHEY and CDR2 SMNVEV (reference sequence). After removal of 7 bases from V and 4 bases from J, the junction contained 8 bases not matched to a gene. The CDR3 is CASTGAGGPYNEQFF. Here the CDR3 DNA reads TGTGCCAGCACCGGAGCGGGAGGACCATACAATGAGCAGTTCTTC.

This chain connects TRBV30 to TRBJ2-5, with D possibly being TRBD2 (5 bases). V gave up 3 bases and J gave up 2 bases, with 13 bases separating them. The CDR3 extends over 14 amino acids. Germline V CDR1 and CDR2: GTSNPN, SVGIG (reference sequence). The CDR3 bases are TGTGCCTGGAGGACCCCGGGGAAACAAGAGACCCAGTACTTC. It encodes CAWRTPGKQETQYF. The full variable domain, completed using reference TRBV30 and TRBJ2-5, is SQTIHQWPATLVQPVGSPLSLECTVEGTSNPNLYWYRQAAGRGLQLLFYSVGIGQISSEVPQNLSASRPQDRQFILSSKKLLLSDSGFYLCAWRTPGKQETQYFGPGTRLLVL.

Of note for this clone: The same CDR3 also results from other DNA sequences found in this sample. V usage is TRBV5-1 and J usage is TRBJ2-1; D might be TRBD1 (6 bases). There are 14 residues in the CDR3. Trimming took 4 bases from V and 4 from J, leaving 12 bases between them. Per germline, CDR1 SGHRS and CDR2 YFSETQ. For the CDR3, the DNA is TGCGCCAGCAGCCTCGGACAGACTTACAATGAGCAGTTCTTC. It encodes CASSLGQTYNEQFF.

V is TRBV4-2 and J is TRBJ2-1; D is uncertain. Trimming stripped 0 bases from V and 0 bases from J, with 9 bases between. CDR1 is LGHNA, CDR2 YNFKEQ, per germline. This CDR3 spans 16 amino acids. DNA of the CDR3: TGTGCCAGCAGCCAAGATTTCGGCGGCTCCTACAATGAGCAGTTCTTC. This sequence encodes CASSQDFGGSYNEQFF.

J is TRBJ2-2 and V is TRBV4-1; possibly TRBD1 for D (6 bases). Germline CDR1 MGHRA, CDR2 YSYEKL. The CDR3 is 15 residues long. Trimming took 3 bases from V and 5 from J, leaving 13 bases between them. CDR3 loop: CASSQEQGWTGELFF. The CDR3 DNA sequence: TGCGCCAGCAGCCAGGAACAGGGTTGGACCGGGGAGCTGTTTTTT.

The CDR3 DNA is TGTGCCAGCAGACCGGGCCTGGGGAATTCACCCCTCCACTTT. Amino acids: CASRPGLGNSPLHF. J is TRBJ1-6 and V is TRBV6-5; D is undetermined. V lost 6 bases and J 7 bases, leaving 13 bases between the germline ends. Germline values: CDR1 MNHEY, CDR2 SVGAGI. The length of the CDR3 is 14 residues.

The rearrangement links TRBV6-5 to TRBJ1-2, with D possibly TRBD1 on 5 matching bases. Deletions cut 5 bases from V and 8 bases from J, with 15 bases between. The CDR3 covers 13 residues. The germline gives CDR1 MNHEY, CDR2 SVGAGI. The CDR3, as DNA: TGTGCCAGCAGTGCCGCCAGGGTATTGGGCTACACCTTC. As protein: CASSAARVLGYTF.

The chain joins TRBV12-5 to TRBJ2-2; no clear D. V was shortened by 9 bases and J by 1 base, with 12 bases between the two germline ends. The CDR3 runs 14 residues. The germline CDR1 and CDR2 sequences are LGHNT and FRNRAP. Here the CDR3 DNA reads TGTGCTAGCTACTCGGAAAAGAACACCGGGGAGCTGTTTTTT. Translation gives CASYSEKNTGELFF.

This CDR3 is CASSTQGATNTEAFF. CDR3 coding DNA: TGTGCCAGCAGCACCCAGGGGGCGACGAACACTGAAGCTTTCTTT. This chain links TRBV9 with TRBJ1-1; 8 nucleotides align to TRBD1. This CDR3 region has 15 residues. Trimming at V came to 4 bases and at J to 1 base, leaving 6 bases not matched to a gene. Germline V gene lookup returns CDR1 SGDLS and CDR2 YYNGEE.